A selection of T cell receptor beta chains follows, all from one sample in a study of response to subunit inactivated influenza vaccine. TCRdb redid the calling of the RT-PCR reads with MiXCR, one entry per CDR3 protein. The sample has 500,000 to 550,000 distinct CDR3 sequences, 6% to 9% seen once. Sequencing was performed on PBMCs from blood, taken 23 months after vaccination. These receptors came from a man aged 50 to 75 who received an inactivated influenza vaccine. Each CDR3 is given without its conserved first and last residue. For some rows the clone size is stated as once, few or many, or as a class when expanded; others skip it.

V | size | CDR3
TRBV7-2 | few | ASSQDRGQYEQY
TRBV6-5 | many | ASSYRPYGGTEAF
TRBV24-1 | many | ATSDSGQVVETQY
TRBV11-2 | . | ASSPRGLARRVQY
TRBV13 | few | ATTDTRRSGTQY
TRBV6-1 | few | ASSHGRAKNIQY
TRBV20-1 | . | SAISIINQPQH
TRBV5-6 | . | ASLTVKGAPNEQF
TRBV29-1 | many | SVLSSGYT
TRBV5-1 | few | ASSLSWTSIDTQY
TRBV7-8 | many | ASSLAPAYEAF
TRBV7-9 | few | ASSPDRGSDTQY
TRBV10-3 | many | AISEQSSYEQY
TRBV5-1 | few | ASSLEGGGDTQY
TRBV29-1 | few | SVEPRDGLEQY
TRBV10-2 | few | ASSESKGGAVLSGYT
TRBV29-1 | . | SVSIRGYEQY
TRBV5-6 | . | AIGHGVSYEQY
TRBV21-1 | few | ASSKWGVTDQPQH
TRBV4-3 | many | ASSQVVLGGEEKLF
TRBV5-1 | few | ASSLEGQSSYEQY